This T cell receptor beta chain was captured in a study of T cell responses to AZD1222 COVID-19 vaccine. Study-wide findings and caveats: White British donors predominated, females outnumbered males, and clonal diversity was possibly underestimated.

CDR3 length: 13 amino acids. V lost 6 bases, J lost 0 bases, and 8 bases lay in between. Germline V gene lookup returns CDR1 PRHDT and CDR2 FYEKMQ (reference sequence). TCRdb keeps only in-frame clones here, not all; method: immunoSEQ multiplex PCR. The table lists some 130,000 clones, around 93% of them singletons. Of note for this clone: The antigen is not known.

V is TRBV13 and J is TRBJ1-1; D unclear. The clonotype comes from an adult who received the AZD1222 COVID-19 vaccine. Sequenced material: peripheral blood, taken 28 days after the second AZD1222 dose. The CDR3: CASREPMNTEAFF. CDR3 bases: TGTGCCAGCAGGGAACCAATGAACACTGAAGCTTTCTTT.